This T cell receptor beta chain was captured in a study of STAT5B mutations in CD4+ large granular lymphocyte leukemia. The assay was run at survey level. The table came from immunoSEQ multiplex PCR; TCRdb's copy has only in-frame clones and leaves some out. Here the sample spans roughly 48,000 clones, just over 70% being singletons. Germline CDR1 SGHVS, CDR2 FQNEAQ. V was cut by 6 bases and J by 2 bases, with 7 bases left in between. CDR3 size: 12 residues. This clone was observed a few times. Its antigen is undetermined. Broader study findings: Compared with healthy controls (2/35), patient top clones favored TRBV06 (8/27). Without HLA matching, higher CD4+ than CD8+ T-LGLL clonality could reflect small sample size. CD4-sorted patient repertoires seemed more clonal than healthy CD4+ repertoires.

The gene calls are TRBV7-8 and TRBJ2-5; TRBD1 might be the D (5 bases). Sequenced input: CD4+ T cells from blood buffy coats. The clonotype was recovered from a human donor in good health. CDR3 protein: CASSRQQETQYF. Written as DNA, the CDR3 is TGTGCCAGCAGTAGACAGCAAGAGACCCAGTACTTC.